A single sample is the source of the 21 T cell receptor beta chains below, sequenced in a study of Graves' ophthalmopathy and Graves' hyperthyroidism (dated by TCRdb to 2016 to 2018). The reads were generated on an Illumina HiSeq 2000. For repertoire sequencing, the TCR beta CDR3 regions were amplified from RNA transcripts. A first-round RT-PCR used HTBI primers with the Qiagen OneStep RT-PCR kit, followed by a second-round multiplex PCR, size selection and purification. TCRdb's own reprocessing of the public reads used fastp at Q25 and MiXCR and kept productive beta chains. Each CDR3 protein appears once, grouped with its most common genes and DNA. This sample has roughly 610,000 distinct CDR3 sequences in its table, and roughly 20% of those were observed once. 7.1% of the sample is in the top ten clones. Sequencing input: peripheral blood. Receptor source: a woman younger than 30 with stable Graves' hyperthyroidism. Some clones in this sample may be carry-over from other donors' samples. Donor details come from another sample of the same person, matched by shared clones.

Many counts were recorded for this clonotype. The chain is built from TRBV18 and TRBJ2-5; D possibly matches TRBD1 or TRBD2 (6 bases each). Germline V gene sequence: CDR1 KGHSH, CDR2 LQKENI. The CDR3 is 15 amino acids. Trimming removed 1 base from V and 1 base from J, with 10 bases in between. CDR3 sequence (DNA): TGTGCCAGCTCACCACAGGGGGGACCCCAAGAGACCCAGTACTTC. Protein sequence: CASSPQGGPQETQYF.

In this sample, this clonotype turned up many times. V usage is TRBV24-1 and J usage is TRBJ1-2; D remains unclear. V lost 2 bases to trimming and J lost 0 bases, with 3 bases between them. This CDR3 has 13 amino acids. Germline loops: CDR1 KGHDR, CDR2 SFDVKD. The CDR3 sequence: CATSDYANYGYTF. DNA of the CDR3: TGTGCCACCAGTGATTACGCTAACTATGGCTACACCTTC.

This clonotype was picked up a small number of times. The chain is built from TRBV5-6 and TRBJ2-7; 7 bases are shared with TRBD1. V shed 3 bases, J shed 1 base, and the junction held 10 bases outside the gene matches. Germline CDR1 reads SGHDT; CDR2 reads YYEEEE. The CDR3 contains 16 residues. This chain's CDR3 is CASSSRGRGSSYEQYF. CDR3 in DNA: TGTGCCAGCAGCTCCAGGGGCAGGGGGTCGTCCTACGAGCAGTACTTC.

This clonotype was recorded many times. The chain links TRBV28 to TRBJ2-7, with 8 bases aligning to TRBD1. Germline V CDR1 and CDR2: MDHEN, SYDVKM. After removal of 10 bases from V and 7 bases from J, the junction contained 9 bases not matched to a gene. This CDR3 has 12 amino acids. The CDR3 is CATAQGAGEQYF. For the CDR3, the DNA is TGTGCCACCGCCCAGGGGGCAGGGGAGCAGTACTTC.

The sample holds many counts of this clonotype. CDR3 sequence: CASSPQETYGYTF. CDR3 nucleotide sequence: TGTGCCAGCTCACCGCAAGAAACCTATGGCTACACCTTC. The chain joins TRBV18 to TRBJ1-2; D is unclear. From germline, CDR1 is KGHSH and CDR2 LQKENI. V was trimmed by 3 bases and J by 4 bases, leaving 9 bases between them. CDR3 size: 13 residues.

The J gene is TRBJ2-7, the V gene TRBV7-9; D remains ambiguous. This CDR3 spans 12 amino acids. V was trimmed by 2 bases and J by 6 bases, leaving 8 bases between them. Germline CDR1 reads SEHNR; CDR2 reads FQNEAQ (reference sequence). CDR3 in amino acids: CASSLTEREQYF. Here the CDR3 DNA reads TGTGCCAGCAGCTTAACGGAGCGCGAGCAGTACTTC.

This clonotype occurred many times. The CDR3 DNA is TGTGCCAGCAGTTTCGGACTAGCGGGAACGGATCAGTACTTC. It is translated as CASSFGLAGTDQYF. The chain carries TRBV6-2 or TRBV6-3 and TRBJ2-4; 12 nucleotides line up with TRBD2. V lost 4 bases, J lost 12 bases, and 7 bases stayed unmatched. CDR1 MNHEY and CDR2 SVGEGT come from the germline V gene. The CDR3 runs to 14 residues.

V usage is TRBV10-3 and J usage is TRBJ2-7, with 9 bases identical to TRBD2. The CDR3 has 14 amino acids. The V gene's germline CDR1 is ENHRY and CDR2 SYGVKD. The junction had 8 bases not matched to a gene; V was cut back by 6 bases and J by 5 bases. CDR3: CAIRSPSGNNEQYF. DNA of the CDR3: TGTGCCATCAGGAGCCCTAGCGGGAACAACGAGCAGTACTTC.

This clonotype was observed at least ten times. The rearrangement links TRBV12-3 or TRBV12-4 to TRBJ1-5; D gene ambiguous. The CDR3 contains 13 residues. With 2 bases removed from V and 2 bases from J, the gap between germline ends came to 4 bases. In DNA form, the CDR3 reads TGTGCCAGCAGTTTAAGTGGCAATCAGCCCCAGCATTTT. Amino acids: CASSLSGNQPQHF.

This clonotype was recorded many times. The rearrangement joins TRBV30 to TRBJ1-3; D may be TRBD1 (6 bases). Germline lookup yields CDR1 GTSNPN and CDR2 SVGIG (reference sequence). The CDR3 spans 14 residues. V lost 8 bases, J lost 1 base, and 15 bases lay in between. The CDR3 reads CAGDRRESGNTIYF. In DNA form, the CDR3 reads TGTGCCGGAGACAGGAGAGAGTCTGGAAACACCATATATTTT.

The sample holds many counts of this clonotype. The J gene is TRBJ1-1, the V gene TRBV11-1; D is undetermined. CDR3 length: 17 amino acids. Looked up from germline, CDR1 is SGHAT and CDR2 is FQDESV (reference sequence). V was shortened by 0 bases and J by 2 bases, with 16 bases between the two germline ends. The CDR3 sequence: CASSLAWLEGVNTEAFF. Written as DNA, the CDR3 is TGTGCCAGCAGCTTAGCGTGGCTGGAGGGCGTTAACACTGAAGCTTTCTTT.

This clonotype has only a few counts. V is TRBV12-3 or TRBV12-4 and J is TRBJ1-1, with a possible D match to TRBD1 (5 bases). V was cut by 0 bases and J by 10 bases, with 9 bases left in between. This CDR3 has 12 residues. The CDR3 loop reads CASSLAGATAFF. The CDR3 DNA is TGTGCCAGCAGTTTAGCCGGGGCTACAGCTTTCTTT.

This clonotype has ten or more counts. V usage is TRBV3-1 and J usage is TRBJ1-2; a possible D gene is TRBD1 (6 bases). Germline values: CDR1 LGHDT, CDR2 YNNKEL (reference sequence). This CDR3 is 15 amino acids long. Trimming removed 0 bases from V and 6 bases from J, with 14 bases in between. The DNA for the CDR3 is TGTGCCAGCAGCCAAGATCCCCAGGGGAGGAATGGCTACACCTTC. Protein: CASSQDPQGRNGYTF.

This clonotype came up a few times. Since a much larger clone is just one base distant, this may be a read error. The conserved final phenylalanine or tryptophan is absent from the CDR3, which likely points to a read error. V and J are TRBV7-9 and TRBJ1-2; possibly TRBD1 for D (5 bases). V was cut by 5 bases and J by 3 bases, with 13 bases left in between. The CDR3 is 14 amino acids. The germline V gene has CDR1 SEHNR and CDR2 FQNEAQ (reference sequence). The CDR3 here is CASSAREWDYGYTL. The CDR3 DNA follows: TGTGCCAGCAGCGCCAGGGAGTGGGACTATGGCTACACCTTG.

The chain recombines TRBV12-3 or TRBV12-4 with TRBJ1-2; TRBD1 agrees at 8 bases. Unmatched junction bases numbered 9, after V lost 6 bases and J lost 3 bases. The CDR3 has 15 amino acids. In nucleotides, the CDR3 is TGTGCCAGCAGCAATGCAGGGGGCGACTACTATGGCTACACCTTC. Residues: CASSNAGGDYYGYTF.

The chain is built from TRBV30 and TRBJ2-7; TRBD2 is a possible D gene (5 bases). With 0 bases removed from V and 6 bases from J, the gap between germline ends came to 12 bases. The germline CDR1 and CDR2 sequences are GTSNPN and SVGIG (reference sequence). CDR3 size: 13 residues. The DNA for the CDR3 is TGTGCCTGGAGTGTAGAGGCTAGCCGCGAGCAGTACTTC. Protein sequence: CAWSVEASREQYF. Combining the CDR3 with reference TRBV30 and TRBJ2-7 gives the whole variable domain SQTIHQWPATLVQPVGSPLSLECTVEGTSNPNLYWYRQAAGRGLQLLFYSVGIGQISSEVPQNLSASRPQDRQFILSSKKLLLSDSGFYLCAWSVEASREQYFGPGTRLTVT.

This clonotype has a count of ten or more. The rearrangement uses TRBV12-3 or TRBV12-4 and TRBJ1-1, with D maybe TRBD1 (6 bases). The CDR3 has 16 amino acids. The germline V and J ends were trimmed by 6 bases and 0 bases, with 17 bases remaining between them. Written as DNA, the CDR3 is TGTGCCAGCAGCCCGTTAGGGGGTGGGCTGAACACTGAAGCTTTCTTT. Amino acid sequence: CASSPLGGGLNTEAFF.

There are a few counts of this clonotype. This chain links TRBV19 with TRBJ1-1, with 7 bases aligning to TRBD1. CDR3 size: 16 residues. Germline V gene lookup returns CDR1 LNHDA and CDR2 SQIVND (reference sequence). Trimming cost V 3 bases and J 4 bases; bases outside gene matches: 11. The CDR3 coding sequence is TGTGCCAGTAGTATCCGTTTCAACAGGGGAGGCACTGAAGCTTTCTTT. Amino acid sequence: CASSIRFNRGGTEAFF.

This clonotype has ten or more counts. The chain joins TRBV7-8 to TRBJ2-7; TRBD1 agrees at 8 bases. CDR3 length equals 19 residues. The germline V gene encodes CDR1 SGHVS and CDR2 FQNEAQ. Trimming removed 0 bases from V and 0 bases from J; junction bases left unmatched: 13. Written as DNA, the CDR3 is TGTGCCAGCAGCTTAGCGTTGGGGCAGGGGGCCGCCATCTCCTACGAGCAGTACTTC. It yields the protein CASSLALGQGAAISYEQYF.

The genes are TRBV3-1 and TRBJ1-1; D perhaps matches TRBD1 (6 bases). Trimming removed 1 base at V and 6 bases at J, with 12 bases between. Germline V gives CDR1 LGHDT, CDR2 YNNKEL (reference sequence). The CDR3 is 14 amino acids. CDR3 residues: CASSQVTGFSEAFF. The CDR3 DNA sequence: TGTGCCAGCAGCCAAGTCACAGGGTTTTCTGAAGCTTTCTTT.

Ten or more counts support this clonotype. This chain connects TRBV6-5 to TRBJ2-5, with D possibly TRBD1 on 8 matching bases. Germline CDR1 and CDR2: MNHEY and SVGAGI. The V and J ends lost 5 bases and 5 bases respectively, with 12 bases between them. This CDR3 spans 13 amino acids. The CDR3 sequence: CASSTQGGETQYF. The DNA for the CDR3 is TGTGCCAGCAGTACACAGGGGGGGGAGACCCAGTACTTC.